This TCR beta chain was profiled in a study of regulatory T cells in long-lasting Graves disease. Overall study results and limits: Persistent patients shared more public clonotypes (about 2,700) than newly diagnosed patients (around 1,000). Newly diagnosed Graves' patients had higher TCR diversity than persistent ones. TRBV28, TRBJ1-2 and TRBJ2-5 were segments that persistent disease favored.

Library construction for TCR beta used iRepertoire HTBI primers and Arm-PCR of CDR3 regions. TCRdb reanalysed the multiplex PCR reads using MiXCR and keeps one entry per CDR3 protein. The table records fewer than 600,000 distinct CDR3 sequences, approximately 23% of them present only once. Trimming removed 5 bases at V and 2 bases at J, with 14 bases between. Germline CDR1 reads MNHNS; CDR2 reads SASEGT. The CDR3 spans 15 residues. Sample time point: persistent/refractory GD, antithyroid drugs over 5 years with positive TRAb. From PBMCs, RNA was extracted and then used to make the TCR library. Roughly 8.2-milliliter peripheral blood samples went into EDTA tubes. On this clonotype: Its antigen is not known.

Sequenced material: peripheral blood mononuclear cells (PBMCs), taken when the disease was refractory, from a patient treated with antithyroid drugs. The source is a female donor with Graves disease. The V gene is TRBV6-1, the J gene TRBJ2-3; D gene unclear. CDR3 sequence: CASSPRGYNTDTQYF. Here the CDR3 DNA reads TGTGCCAGCAGTCCGCGAGGCTATAACACAGATACGCAGTATTTT.